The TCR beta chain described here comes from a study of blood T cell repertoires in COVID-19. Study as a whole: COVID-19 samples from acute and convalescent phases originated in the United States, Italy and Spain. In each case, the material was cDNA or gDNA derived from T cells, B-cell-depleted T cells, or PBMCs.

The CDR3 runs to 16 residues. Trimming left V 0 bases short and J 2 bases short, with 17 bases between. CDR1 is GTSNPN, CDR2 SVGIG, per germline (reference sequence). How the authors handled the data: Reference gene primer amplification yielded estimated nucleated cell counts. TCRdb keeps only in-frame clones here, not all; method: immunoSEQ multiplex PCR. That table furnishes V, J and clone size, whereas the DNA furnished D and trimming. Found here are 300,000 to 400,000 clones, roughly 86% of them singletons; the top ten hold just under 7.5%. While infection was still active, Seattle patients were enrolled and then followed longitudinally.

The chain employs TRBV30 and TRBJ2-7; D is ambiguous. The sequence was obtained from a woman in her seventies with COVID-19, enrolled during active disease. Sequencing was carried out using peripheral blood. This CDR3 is CAWSVVPGGIPYEQYF. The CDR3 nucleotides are TGTGCCTGGAGTGTAGTCCCCGGCGGAATACCCTACGAGCAGTACTTC.